The next 3 T cell receptor beta chains were all read from a single sample in a study of blood T cells in healthy people across ages. Primed by a sample-barcoded 5' primer and a J-beta primer mix, a second PCR proceeded for 7 to 11 cycles. From the 5' RACE reads, TCRdb called clonotypes with MiXCR, one entry per CDR3 protein. Altogether about 640,000 distinct CDR3 sequences are present, under 30% being singletons, with the ten largest covering approximately 15%. The source material was blood. These receptors all stem from a woman of 80 years or more in good health.

The chain is built from TRBV12-1 and TRBJ2-7; the table's D gene call, TRBD1, was not cross checked with the DNA. TRBV12-1 is a pseudogene segment. The CDR3 sequence is 16 residues long. CDR3 residues: CASSFLKYRPGNEQYF. The DNA of the CDR3 is TGTGCCAGCAGCTTTCTGAAATACCGCCCGGGGAACGAGCAGTACTTC.

Many counts were recorded for this clonotype. The rearrangement uses TRBV5-1 and TRBJ2-7; D gene uncertain. From germline, CDR1 is SGHRS and CDR2 YFSETQ. The CDR3 has 13 residues. Trimming shortened V by 5 bases and J by 4 bases, and 13 bases separated the two germline ends. The CDR3 sequence is CASSPYPNYEQYF. The DNA of the CDR3 is TGCGCCAGCAGTCCTTACCCCAATTACGAGCAGTACTTC.

At least ten counts were recorded for this clonotype. V usage is TRBV29-1 and J usage is TRBJ2-7, with 7 bases that match TRBD1. V was pared by 3 bases and J by 5 bases, with 10 bases of the junction left unmatched. Germline CDR1 reads SQVTM; CDR2 reads ANQGSEA. This CDR3 has 14 residues. The CDR3 is CSVEETLTGDEQYF. CDR3 bases: TGCAGCGTTGAGGAGACACTAACAGGGGACGAGCAGTACTTC.